Detailed here is one T cell receptor beta chain. Antigen specificity is unknown. The sample is drawn from a study of Ad26.COV2.S vaccination and SARS-CoV-2 variants. The germline V gene has CDR1 SGHDN and CDR2 FVKESK. This CDR3 is built from 13 residues. The germline V and J ends were trimmed by 6 bases and 3 bases, with 11 bases remaining between them. The assay was immunoSEQ multiplex PCR, and TCRdb's table has in-frame clones only and misses some. The table includes around 450,000 clones, 80% to 90% detected once. As to treatment: about 20 received Ad26.COV2.S at low or high dose, single or two shots; about 5 received placebo; per-sample allocation not given. Samples were taken on day 63 after the first vaccine or placebo injection. Ad26.COV2.S expressed prefusion-stabilized spike from the original Wuhan strain. General observations from the study: There was reportedly substantial breadth in spike-specific CD8+ and CD4+ T cell responses after vaccination. Among vaccine recipients, spike-specific TCR breadth exceeded that of placebo recipients.

The chain employs TRBV14 and TRBJ1-2, with TRBD1 as a possible D gene (5 bases). Sequencing was performed on peripheral blood, taken in a trial of Ad26.COV2.S vaccine versus placebo. This receptor was identified in a person between 18 and 59 years old who received the Ad26.COV2.S COVID-19 vaccine or a placebo. The CDR3 is CASSAGRYYGYTF. The CDR3 DNA sequence: TGTGCCAGCAGTGCAGGGAGATACTATGGCTACACCTTC.